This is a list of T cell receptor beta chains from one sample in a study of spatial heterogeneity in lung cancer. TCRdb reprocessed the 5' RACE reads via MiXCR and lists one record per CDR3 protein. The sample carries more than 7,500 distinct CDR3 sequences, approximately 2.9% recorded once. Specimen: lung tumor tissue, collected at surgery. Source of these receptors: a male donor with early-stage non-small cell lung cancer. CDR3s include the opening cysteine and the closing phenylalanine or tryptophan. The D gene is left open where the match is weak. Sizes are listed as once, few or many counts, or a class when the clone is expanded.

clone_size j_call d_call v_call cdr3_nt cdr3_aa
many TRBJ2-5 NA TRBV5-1 TGCGCCAGCACAACCCAAGGGGCAGGGGAGTACGAGACCCAGTACTTC CASTTQGAGEYETQYF
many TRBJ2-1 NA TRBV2 TGTGCCACCCGACAGTACAATGAGCAGTTCTTC CATRQYNEQFF
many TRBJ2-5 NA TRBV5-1 TGCGCCAGCAGCCCCCCGACTTCACAAGAGACCCAGTACTTC CASSPPTSQETQYF
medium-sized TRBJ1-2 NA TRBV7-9 TGTGCCAGCAGCCCAGAGTTTACGGGGGGCTACACCTTC CASSPEFTGGYTF
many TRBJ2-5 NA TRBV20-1 TGCAGTGCCCAAAAAGGGGGGGGCCGACGAGAGACCCAGTACTTC CSAQKGGGRRETQYF
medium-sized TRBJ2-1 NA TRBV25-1 TGTGCCAGCAGTGAATACAGCGGTACAAACAATGAGCAGTTCTTC CASSEYSGTNNEQFF
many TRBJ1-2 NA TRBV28 TGTGCCAGCTCCGACAGACTCTACCTCACCTTC CASSDRLYLTF
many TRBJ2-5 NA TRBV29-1 TGCAGCGTTGACGACAGCCAAGAGACCCAGTACTTC CSVDDSQETQYF
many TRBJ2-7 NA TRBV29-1 TGCAGCGTTGTACGGTCGGCCGAGCAGTACTTC CSVVRSAEQYF
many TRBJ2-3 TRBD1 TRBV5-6 TGTGCCAGCAGCTTATTTGGCAGGGGGCGAACAGATACGCAGTATTTT CASSLFGRGRTDTQYF
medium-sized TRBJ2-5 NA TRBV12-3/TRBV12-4 TGTGCCAGCAGTTTATTGGGGGAGACCCAGTACTTC CASSLLGETQYF
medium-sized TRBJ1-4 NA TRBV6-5 TGTGCCAGCAGGCTGCGTGTGGGGGGAAATGAAAAACTGTTTTTT CASRLRVGGNEKLFF
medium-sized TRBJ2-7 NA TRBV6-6 TGTGCCAGCAGCCCTGAGGGGGGTCCCGGAAAGCAGTACTTC CASSPEGGPGKQYF
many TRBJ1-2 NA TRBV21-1 TGTGCCAGCAGCAAAACTCCCCCCCCCTCGACAGGGGACTATGGCTACACCTTC CASSKTPPPSTGDYGYTF
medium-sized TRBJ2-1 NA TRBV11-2 TGTGCCAGCAGCTTCCGGGGGGCTGGAGAGCAGTTCTTC CASSFRGAGEQFF